These 6 T cell receptor beta chains were all obtained from the same sample, sequenced in a study of early T cells in non-severe SARS-CoV-2 infection (dated by TCRdb to about 2021). The library was generated by 5' RACE. TCRdb shows the sequencer as NextSeq 500. The public reads were reprocessed in TCRdb via fastp at Q25 and MiXCR, keeping in-frame beta chains. Rows merge per CDR3 protein into single entries with the most common DNA and genes. The table for this sample lists about 80,000 distinct CDR3 sequences; more than 10% of them were counted only once. Of the sample, about 1.1% falls within the top ten clones. The sequenced sample was whole blood. These receptor sequences come from an adult who was a healthcare worker with PCR-confirmed SARS-CoV-2 infection or an uninfected control (not recorded which).

About this clonotype itself: A much larger clone lies one base from this, so it may be a read error. The J gene is TRBJ1-6, the V gene TRBV6-5; D gene unclear. Per the germline V gene, CDR1 is MNHEY and CDR2 is SVGAGI. CDR3 length: 18 amino acids. The CDR3 loop reads CASSYSKAASSNNSPLHF. In DNA, the CDR3 is TGTGCCAGCAGTTACTCGAAGGCAGCAAGCTCCAATAATTCACCCCTCCACTTT.

In its sample, this clonotype was seen many times. The chain joins TRBV6-6 to TRBJ2-7; D is undetermined. The CDR3 has 13 amino acids. From germline, CDR1 is MNHNY and CDR2 SVGAGI (reference sequence). Deletions cut 7 bases from V and 3 bases from J, with 13 bases between. The CDR3 DNA follows: TGTGCCAGCATCAAGGGTATAAGCTACGAGCAGTACTTC. It yields the protein CASIKGISYEQYF.

This clonotype has more than one count but fewer than ten. The CDR3, as DNA: TGTGCCAGCAGTACCCTCACAGATACGCAGTATTTT. It translates to CASSTLTDTQYF. This chain joins TRBV12-3 or TRBV12-4 and TRBJ2-3; D gene uncertain. The V gene lost 5 bases and the J gene lost 2 bases, with 5 bases spanning the gap. This CDR3 has 12 residues.

This clonotype was counted at least ten times. V usage is TRBV6-2 or TRBV6-3 and J usage is TRBJ2-1; TRBD2 matches 13 bases. V trimming: 0 bases; J trimming: 5 bases; junction bases outside the gene matches: 7. The germline V gene has CDR1 MNHEY and CDR2 SVGEGT. There are 18 residues in the CDR3. The CDR3: CASSYSILGLAGNNEQFF. For the CDR3, the DNA is TGTGCCAGCAGTTACTCGATTCTGGGACTAGCGGGAAACAATGAGCAGTTCTTC.

This clonotype was found many times. Here the CDR3 DNA reads TGTGCCAGCAGCTTAGGCCTCCGAGACGGCAATCAGCCCCAGCATTTT. This codes for CASSLGLRDGNQPQHF. The chain joins TRBV11-2 to TRBJ1-5; no firm D call. This CDR3 has 16 amino acids. V was cut by 1 base and J by 2 bases, with 12 bases left in between. In germline, CDR1 is SGHAT, CDR2 FQNNGV. Full variable domain (missing parts from reference TRBV11-2 and TRBJ1-5): EAGVAQSPRYKIIEKRQSVAFWCNPISGHATLYWYQQILGQGPKLLIQFQNNGVVDDSQLPKDRFSAERLKGVDSTLKIQPAKLEDSAVYLCASSLGLRDGNQPQHFGDGTRLSIL.

Many counts were recorded for this clonotype. The chain joins TRBV9 to TRBJ2-7, with D maybe TRBD2 (5 bases). Germline V gene sequence: CDR1 SGDLS, CDR2 YYNGEE. The CDR3 consists of 14 residues. V gave up 7 bases and J gave up 2 bases, with 16 bases separating them. CDR3 nucleotides: TGTGCCAGCTCCCCGGGTAGCGCACCCTACGAGCAGTACTTC. Encoded protein: CASSPGSAPYEQYF. The full variable domain, with the rest looked up from reference TRBV9 and TRBJ2-7, is DSGVTQTPKHLITATGQRVTLRCSPRSGDLSVYWYQQSLDQGLQFLIQYYNGEERAKGNILERFSAQQFPDLHSELNLSSLELGDSALYFCASSPGSAPYEQYFGPGTRLTVT.